Below are 4 T cell receptor beta chains sequenced from a single sample in a study of blood T cell repertoires in COVID-19. TCRdb keeps only in-frame clones here, not all; method: immunoSEQ multiplex PCR. In the table there are approximately 120,000 clones, about 79% of which are singletons. Input material: peripheral blood. Source of these receptors: a man aged 35-49 years with active or convalescent COVID-19.

This clone has just a few counts. The rearrangement uses TRBV4-1 and TRBJ2-7; 7 positions agree with TRBD2. The CDR3 is made up of 15 amino acids. CDR1 MGHRA and CDR2 YSYEKL come from the germline V gene. V was clipped by 1 base and J by 2 bases; unmatched bases: 5. CDR3 in DNA: TGCGCCAGCAGCCAAGTCGGCGGGGGAGCCTACGAGCAGTACTTC. Translating it yields CASSQVGGGAYEQYF.

This chain links TRBV2 with TRBJ2-1; D gene ambiguous. This CDR3 has 12 amino acids. Germline loops: CDR1 SNHLY, CDR2 FYNNEI. With 7 bases removed from V and 9 bases from J, the gap between germline ends came to 13 bases. The CDR3 sequence: CASTLPRSEQFF. As DNA, the CDR3 is TGTGCCAGCACCCTCCCTAGGAGTGAGCAGTTCTTC.

The chain joins TRBV19 to TRBJ1-1; no firm D call. The CDR3 contains 14 residues. V lost 4 bases, J lost 1 base, and 10 bases lay in between. Per the germline V gene, CDR1 is LNHDA and CDR2 is SQIVND (reference sequence). The CDR3 DNA is TGTGCCAGTAGTAGTCAGTATCAGAACACTGAAGCTTTCTTT. The encoded protein is CASSSQYQNTEAFF.

With respect to this clone: The junction and the germline gene differ at one end; a read error may be behind it. The CDR3 spells CASSEQGLGPYNEQFF. Here the CDR3 DNA reads TGTGCTAGCAGCGAACAGGGGCTGGGCCCCTACAATGAGCAGTTCTTC. The chain couples TRBV7-7 to TRBJ2-1; the match to TRBD1 covers 7 bases. CDR3 length: 16 residues. In germline, CDR1 is SSHAT, CDR2 FNYEAQ (reference sequence).